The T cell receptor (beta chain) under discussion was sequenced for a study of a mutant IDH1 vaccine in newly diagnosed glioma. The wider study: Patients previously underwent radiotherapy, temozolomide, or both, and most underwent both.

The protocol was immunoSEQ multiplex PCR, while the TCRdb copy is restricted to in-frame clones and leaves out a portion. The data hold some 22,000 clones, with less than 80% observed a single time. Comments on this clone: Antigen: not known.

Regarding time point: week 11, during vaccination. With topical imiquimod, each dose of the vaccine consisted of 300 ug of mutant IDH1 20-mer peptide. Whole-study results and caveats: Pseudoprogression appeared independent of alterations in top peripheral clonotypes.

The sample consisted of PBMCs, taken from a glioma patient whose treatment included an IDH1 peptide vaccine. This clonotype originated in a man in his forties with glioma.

CDR3 nucleotides: TGTGCCAGCTCACCACGGGAACAGGGGTCTAACGAGCAGTACTTC. Translating it yields CASSPREQGSNEQYF. The genes are TRBV18 and TRBJ2-7; 7 nucleotides match TRBD1. The junction had 8 bases not matched to a gene; V was cut back by 1 base and J by 5 bases. Germline CDR1 is KGHSH and CDR2 is LQKENI. The CDR3 has 15 residues.